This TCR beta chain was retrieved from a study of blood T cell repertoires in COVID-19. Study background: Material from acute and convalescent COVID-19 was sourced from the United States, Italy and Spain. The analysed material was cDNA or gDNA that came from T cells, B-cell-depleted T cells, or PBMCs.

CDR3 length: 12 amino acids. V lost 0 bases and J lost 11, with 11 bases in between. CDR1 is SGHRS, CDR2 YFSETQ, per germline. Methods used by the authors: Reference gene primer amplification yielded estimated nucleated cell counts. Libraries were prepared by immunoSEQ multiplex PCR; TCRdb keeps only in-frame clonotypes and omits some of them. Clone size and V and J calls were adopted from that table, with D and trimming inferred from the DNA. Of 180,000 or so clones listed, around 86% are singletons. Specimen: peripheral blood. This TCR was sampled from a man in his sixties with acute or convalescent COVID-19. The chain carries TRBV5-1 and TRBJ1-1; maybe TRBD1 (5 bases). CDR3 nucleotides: TGCGCCAGCAGCTTGGAGGGCCCAGGGGCTTTCTTT. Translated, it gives CASSLEGPGAFF.